This T cell receptor beta chain was identified in a study of early T cells in non-severe SARS-CoV-2 infection. The wider study: Chains were unpaired, as sequencing was done on bulk RNA from unsorted whole blood.

The CDR3 is 14 residues long. In the case of this clonotype: Antigen: not known.

Attached unique molecular identifiers marked individual cDNA molecules. TCRdb fed the 5' RACE reads into MiXCR, producing one record per CDR3 protein. The repertoire holds roughly 50,000 distinct CDR3 sequences, with approximately 9.4% as singletons. Findings and limits, study-wide: Private and CD4 specificities were missed by VDJdb matching, skewed to anti-spike CD8.

The receptor's source is an adult who was a healthcare worker with PCR-confirmed SARS-CoV-2 infection or an uninfected control (not recorded which). The source material was whole blood. The chain couples TRBV21-1 to TRBJ2-7. TRBV21-1 is annotated as a pseudogene. The CDR3 protein is CASTRLWVTSEQYF. For the CDR3, the DNA is TGTGCCAGCACCAGGCTTTGGGTAACCTCCGAGCAGTACTTC.